These T cell receptor beta chains were read from a single sample in a study of shared clonotypes between healthy human individuals. Here immunoSEQ multiplex PCR was the method, and the copy in TCRdb shows in-frame clones only, minus some. The sample holds about 1.5 million clones; 96% are singletons and the top ten take roughly 1.2%. Sequencing used naive CD4+ T cells sorted from blood. These receptors all stem from a young man in good health. The CDR3 runs from the conserved cysteine through the conserved F or W. The D gene is left open where the match is weak. Part of the rows lack a size; the others show once, few, many or a class for expanded clones.

abundance: -; j_gene: TRBJ2-5; d_gene: -; v_gene: TRBV30; CDR3nt: TGTGCCTGGAGAATCCCTCGCGGTCGTACTCGAGAGACCCAGTACTTC; CDR3aa: CAWRIPRGRTRETQYF
abundance: -; j_gene: TRBJ2-1; d_gene: TRBD2; v_gene: TRBV7-9; CDR3nt: TGTGCCAGCAGCTTAAGGCAGCGGGAGGGCCACAATGAGCAGTTCTTC; CDR3aa: CASSLRQREGHNEQFF
abundance: -; j_gene: TRBJ2-7; d_gene: TRBD1; v_gene: TRBV28; CDR3nt: TGTGCCAGCAGAGAAGGGACAGGGGTTACCTACGAGCAGTACTTC; CDR3aa: CASREGTGVTYEQYF
abundance: -; j_gene: TRBJ2-3; d_gene: TRBD2; v_gene: TRBV7-9; CDR3nt: TGTGCCAGCAGGAAGACTAGCGGTAGCACAGATACGCAGTATTTT; CDR3aa: CASRKTSGSTDTQYF
abundance: -; j_gene: TRBJ2-2; d_gene: -; v_gene: TRBV27; CDR3nt: TGTGCCAGCGGCCCCTGGAACACCGGGGAGCTGTTTTTT; CDR3aa: CASGPWNTGELFF
abundance: -; j_gene: TRBJ2-7; d_gene: -; v_gene: TRBV5-1; CDR3nt: TGCGCCAGCAGCTCGGACCGAGCCTACGAGCAGTACTTC; CDR3aa: CASSSDRAYEQYF
abundance: -; j_gene: TRBJ2-5; d_gene: -; v_gene: TRBV7-2; CDR3nt: TGTGCCAGCAGCTTAGCGGCAGCCCTAGCTCTAAGGGAGACCCAGTACTTC; CDR3aa: CASSLAAALALRETQYF
abundance: -; j_gene: TRBJ2-3; d_gene: TRBD2; v_gene: TRBV10-2; CDR3nt: TGCGCCAGCAGGGCTCGTGCGGGAGTCGGCGCAGATACGCAGTATTTT; CDR3aa: CASRARAGVGADTQYF
abundance: -; j_gene: TRBJ1-5; d_gene: TRBD1; v_gene: TRBV28; CDR3nt: TGTGCCAGCAGTCAGTCAACAGGGGCGGGAAATCAGCCCCAGCATTTT; CDR3aa: CASSQSTGAGNQPQHF
abundance: -; j_gene: TRBJ2-7; d_gene: -; v_gene: TRBV15; CDR3nt: TGTGCCACCAGCAGAACAGGGACCTCCTACGAGCAGTACTTC; CDR3aa: CATSRTGTSYEQYF
abundance: -; j_gene: TRBJ2-7; d_gene: -; v_gene: TRBV27; CDR3nt: TGTGCCAGCAGGCGGTCCCTATACGAGCAGTACTTC; CDR3aa: CASRRSLYEQYF
abundance: -; j_gene: TRBJ1-2; d_gene: -; v_gene: TRBV9; CDR3nt: TGTGCCAGCAGCGTAGCCGGCTCCGCCCAGAATGGTTCTGGCTACACCTTC; CDR3aa: CASSVAGSAQNGSGYTF
abundance: -; j_gene: TRBJ1-1; d_gene: TRBD1; v_gene: TRBV28; CDR3nt: TGTGCCAGCAGTTTAGACCTACAGGGGAGGGCTGAAGCTTTCTTT; CDR3aa: CASSLDLQGRAEAFF
abundance: -; j_gene: TRBJ1-1; d_gene: -; v_gene: TRBV18; CDR3nt: TGTGCCAGCTCCACCCTAGGGGATAACACTGAAGCTTTCTTT; CDR3aa: CASSTLGDNTEAFF
abundance: -; j_gene: TRBJ2-2; d_gene: TRBD2; v_gene: TRBV28; CDR3nt: TGTGCCAGCTCTAGCGGAGTACTTTATCCCCCGAACACCGGGGAGCTGTTTTTT; CDR3aa: CASSSGVLYPPNTGELFF
abundance: -; j_gene: TRBJ1-2; d_gene: -; v_gene: TRBV28; CDR3nt: TGTGCCAGCACCCACCACCCGGAGAACTATGGCTACACCTTC; CDR3aa: CASTHHPENYGYTF
abundance: -; j_gene: TRBJ1-4; d_gene: -; v_gene: TRBV6-5; CDR3nt: TGTGCCAGCAGTTCAACCAGGGTTGAAAAACTGTTTTTT; CDR3aa: CASSSTRVEKLFF
abundance: -; j_gene: TRBJ2-3; d_gene: TRBD2; v_gene: TRBV28; CDR3nt: TGTGCCAGCAGTCCCGGACTAGCGTTAAGCACAGATACGCAGTATTTT; CDR3aa: CASSPGLALSTDTQYF
abundance: -; j_gene: TRBJ1-1; d_gene: -; v_gene: TRBV1; CDR3nt: TGCACCAGCAGCCCTCCCGGGATCACGAACACTGAAGCTTTCTTT; CDR3aa: CTSSPPGITNTEAFF
abundance: -; j_gene: TRBJ1-5; d_gene: TRBD1; v_gene: TRBV5-1; CDR3nt: TGCGCCAGCAGGGTTGAAGGGGGCTGGCCCCAGCATTTT; CDR3aa: CASRVEGGWPQHF
abundance: -; j_gene: TRBJ1-5; d_gene: -; v_gene: TRBV27; CDR3nt: TGTGCCAGCAGTCCCGGGAGGGGGCAGCCCCAGCATTTT; CDR3aa: CASSPGRGQPQHF
abundance: -; j_gene: TRBJ2-1; d_gene: TRBD2; v_gene: TRBV6-1; CDR3nt: TGTGCCGAATCACAAACGGGACTAGCGGACAATGAGCAGTTCTTC; CDR3aa: CAESQTGLADNEQFF
abundance: -; j_gene: TRBJ1-2; d_gene: -; v_gene: TRBV21-1; CDR3nt: TGTGCCAGCATTTCGACGGAGACTAACTATGGCTACACCTTC; CDR3aa: CASISTETNYGYTF
abundance: few; j_gene: TRBJ1-1; d_gene: -; v_gene: TRBV19; CDR3nt: TGTGCCAGTAGTAGGAGTAACACTGAAGCTTTCTTT; CDR3aa: CASSRSNTEAFF
abundance: once; j_gene: TRBJ1-1; d_gene: -; v_gene: TRBV7-9; CDR3nt: TGTGCCAGCAGCTTGGGTCTCACGAACACTGAAGCTTTCTTT; CDR3aa: CASSLGLTNTEAFF
abundance: -; j_gene: TRBJ2-5; d_gene: -; v_gene: TRBV15; CDR3nt: TGTGCCACCAGCAGGGGGGCCGAAGAGACCCAGTACTTC; CDR3aa: CATSRGAEETQYF
abundance: once; j_gene: TRBJ2-5; d_gene: -; v_gene: TRBV20-1; CDR3nt: TGCAGTGCTAGTATACAGGAGACCCAGTACTTC; CDR3aa: CSASIQETQYF
abundance: few; j_gene: TRBJ1-1; d_gene: -; v_gene: TRBV9; CDR3nt: TGTGCCAGCAGCCCGTTGGTGATGAACACTGAAGCTTTCTTT; CDR3aa: CASSPLVMNTEAFF
abundance: -; j_gene: TRBJ2-1; d_gene: TRBD2; v_gene: TRBV10-3; CDR3nt: TGTGCCATCAGTGAGTTCTTCCCCGGGACTAGTGGTGAGCAGTTCTTC; CDR3aa: CAISEFFPGTSGEQFF
abundance: -; j_gene: TRBJ2-3; d_gene: TRBD2; v_gene: TRBV19; CDR3nt: TGTGCCAGTAGTATATTCGGACTAGCGGGAGTAGGCACAGATACGCAGTATTTT; CDR3aa: CASSIFGLAGVGTDTQYF
abundance: -; j_gene: TRBJ1-1; d_gene: TRBD1; v_gene: TRBV19; CDR3nt: TGTGCCAGTAGTATGACAGGGGCGGTAATGAACACTGAAGCTTTCTTT; CDR3aa: CASSMTGAVMNTEAFF
abundance: once; j_gene: TRBJ1-1; d_gene: -; v_gene: TRBV28; CDR3nt: TGTGCCAGCATGAGGGGGAAGACTGAAGCTTTCTTT; CDR3aa: CASMRGKTEAFF